This T cell receptor (beta chain) was captured by sequencing in a study of blood T cell repertoires in COVID-19. For the study at large: Whether acute or convalescent, the COVID-19 samples came from the United States, Italy and Spain. The cDNA or gDNA used as material had been derived from T cells, B-cell-depleted T cells, or PBMCs.

V was clipped by 2 bases and J by 3 bases, with 15 bases between them. Looked up from germline, CDR1 is SGHNT and CDR2 is YYREEE (reference sequence). The length of the CDR3 is 15 residues. As originally analysed: Amplification from reference gene primers served as the basis for estimated nucleated cell counts. The method was immunoSEQ multiplex PCR; TCRdb's version includes in-frame clones alone and lacks a portion of them. D and trimming were read from the DNA, whereas the V and J calls and clone size are those reported in that table. This sample has about 74,000 clones, with 70% to 80% found just once.

Sequenced material: peripheral blood. This clonotype was sampled from a human donor in a cohort sampled during active COVID-19. J is TRBJ2-7 and V is TRBV5-4; D might be TRBD1 (6 bases). This chain's CDR3 is CASSFGTGSFYEQYF. CDR3 DNA: TGTGCCAGCAGCTTTGGAACAGGGTCCTTCTACGAGCAGTACTTC.